The rows below give T cell receptor beta chains drawn from one sample of a study of T cells expressing NK-cell markers. TCRdb processed the 5' RACE reads again and assigns one entry to each CDR3 protein, with no DNA. This sample contains thousands of distinct CDR3 sequences. The sample was blood T cells: a sorted CD56 or NKG2C T cell subset, CD4+ or CD8+ T cells, or bulk PBMC T cells (not recorded which). Receptors were obtained from a man aged 18 to 30 in good health. Both conserved end residues are part of each CDR3. Clone size appears in some rows only: once, few, many, or a class for an expanded clone.

j_gene,v_gene,abundance,CDR3aa
TRBJ2-2,TRBV12-3/TRBV12-4,-,CASSLGGRRAGELFF
TRBJ1-2,TRBV19,medium-sized,CASSKGFSTANYGYTF
TRBJ2-7,TRBV6-5,-,CASSPTSGRREQYF
TRBJ2-1,TRBV12-3/TRBV12-4,medium-sized,CASSWTPEQFF
TRBJ1-5,TRBV29-1,-,CSVGGWGDSNQPQHF
TRBJ1-5,TRBV12-3/TRBV12-4,-,CASLLGGRNQPQHF
TRBJ2-1,TRBV6-5,-,CASSYSTDRANEQFF
TRBJ2-7,TRBV20-1,-,CSAREVRDRVLEQYF
TRBJ2-1,TRBV5-1,-,CASSSYTSGSYFGEQFF
TRBJ2-2,TRBV7-9,-,CASSPTGGKGAGELFF
TRBJ2-2,TRBV20-1,-,CSARNIAGDTGELFF
TRBJ2-7,TRBV10-3,-,CAIRSSGNIGEQYF
TRBJ2-1,TRBV6-2/TRBV6-3,-,CASSQGLAGWTFF
TRBJ2-3,TRBV4-2,-,CASSQAGTVTDTQYF
TRBJ2-3,TRBV11-3,-,CASSFSGSRNTDTRYF
TRBJ2-3,TRBV7-8,-,CASSPAATDTQYF
TRBJ2-1,TRBV3-1,-,CASSQDLAETYNEQFF
TRBJ2-3,TRBV15,large,CATSSSGDNRDTQYF
TRBJ2-1,TRBV27,-,CASEGPNNEQFF
TRBJ2-3,TRBV6-2/TRBV6-3,-,CASSYSGTSGPDTQYF
TRBJ2-2,TRBV7-8,-,CASRLTDLTGELFF
TRBJ2-6,TRBV4-3,medium-sized,CASSQDPDSGANVLTF
TRBJ2-7,TRBV20-1,-,CSARRTDNEQYF
TRBJ2-1,TRBV7-2,-,CASSDRTSGIRNEQFF
TRBJ2-7,TRBV4-2,-,CASSQDLGQGSDEQYF
TRBJ2-1,TRBV14,-,CASSRVGKQFF
TRBJ2-5,TRBV11-2,-,CASSLQRTQYF
TRBJ2-7,TRBV28,medium-sized,CASRLTFSYEQYF
TRBJ1-4,TRBV5-1,-,CASSFYRPEKLFF
TRBJ2-2,TRBV24-1,-,CATSDLVSGSRNTGELFF
TRBJ2-5,TRBV28,-,CASRPGTSGPLGTQYF
TRBJ2-2,TRBV20-1,-,CSARDKPTTGELFF
TRBJ1-6,TRBV18,-,CASSPPEDRGRSPLHF
TRBJ2-1,TRBV6-4,medium-sized,CASSGFKGYYNEQFF
TRBJ2-7,TRBV20-1,-,CSAFWAQGSGRSYEQYF
TRBJ1-2,TRBV29-1,-,CSVAAGYGGYTF
TRBJ2-3,TRBV4-3,-,CASSQAGYTDTQYF
TRBJ1-1,TRBV6-2/TRBV6-3,-,CASSFDGTPLGNTEAFF
TRBJ1-6,TRBV6-1,-,CASSEDSNSPLHF
TRBJ1-2,TRBV5-5,-,CASSSGPRNYGYTF
TRBJ2-2,TRBV6-4,-,CASSPGGGTGELFF
TRBJ1-5,TRBV24-1,-,CATSPGLSQPQHF
TRBJ2-1,TRBV6-4,-,CASSDSGQSSYNEQFF
TRBJ1-2,TRBV5-1,-,CASSLNRHYGYTF
TRBJ2-1,TRBV21-1,-,CASPWTRGPESYNEQFF
TRBJ2-3,TRBV29-1,-,CSVERANTDTQYF
TRBJ2-7,TRBV3-1,-,CASSQERARSHEQYF
TRBJ2-3,TRBV6-2/TRBV6-3,-,CASSSGTTSTDTQYF